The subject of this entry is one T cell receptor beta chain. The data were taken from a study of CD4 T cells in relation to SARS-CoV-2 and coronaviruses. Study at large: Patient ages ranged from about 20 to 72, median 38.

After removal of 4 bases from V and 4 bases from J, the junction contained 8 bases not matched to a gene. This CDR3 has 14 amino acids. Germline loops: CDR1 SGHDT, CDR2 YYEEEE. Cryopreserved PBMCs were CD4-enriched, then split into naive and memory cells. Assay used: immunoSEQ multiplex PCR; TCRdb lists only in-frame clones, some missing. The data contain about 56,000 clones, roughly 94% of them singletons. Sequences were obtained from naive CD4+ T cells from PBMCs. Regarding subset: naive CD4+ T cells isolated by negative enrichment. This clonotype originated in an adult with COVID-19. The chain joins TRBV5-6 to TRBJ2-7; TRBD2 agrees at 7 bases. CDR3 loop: CASSRGLGGYEQYF. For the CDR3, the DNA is TGTGCCAGCAGCAGAGGACTAGGAGGTTACGAGCAGTACTTC.